The source of this TCR beta chain is a study of shared clonotypes between healthy human individuals. Whole-study results and caveats: Richness estimates generally favored naive over memory subsets. Non-shared clonotypes displayed generation probabilities falling below those of clonotypes present in all four donors.

CD4+ cells underwent separation, giving CD45RA+ naive and CD45RA-negative memory subsets. In the original analysis: As immunoSEQ supplied junction-only sequences (without quality scores), filtering differed. The assay was immunoSEQ multiplex PCR, and TCRdb's table has in-frame clones only and misses some. V, J and clone size reflect that table, while D and trimming were determined from the DNA. The table includes about 960,000 clones, approximately 80% detected once. There are 14 residues in the CDR3. V shed 8 bases, J shed 7 bases, and the junction held 7 bases outside the gene matches. The germline gives CDR1 MNHNS, CDR2 SASEGT. For this clone: As yet, its antigen is unknown.

The chain couples TRBV6-1 to TRBJ2-1; 11 bases map to TRBD2. The receptor was isolated from a man between 18 and 29 years old in good health. The sequenced sample was memory CD4+ T cells sorted from blood. Described subset: CD45RA-negative fraction. CDR3 sequence: CASLEGLAANEQFF. The CDR3 bases are TGTGCCAGCCTCGAGGGACTAGCGGCGAATGAGCAGTTCTTC.